Each of the 8 T cell receptor beta chains below was sequenced from the same sample in a study of post-analysis software for immune sequencing data. cDNA libraries for TCR beta contained unique molecular identifiers. TCRdb passed the PCR reads through MiXCR, listing each CDR3 protein once. The sample shows 600,000 to 700,000 distinct CDR3 sequences, approximately 60% of them seen only once. Overall study results and limits: When patients were compared with controls, about five TRBV segments were more frequent, TRBV5-6, TRBV5-1 and TRBV20-1 among them.

Their specific antigens are unknown. Sequencing used blood. The receptors derive from a girl aged 2 to 9 with multiple sclerosis.

This clonotype has a handful of counts. The chain employs TRBV7-6 and TRBJ1-2; 10 bases line up with TRBD1. CDR1 SGHVS and CDR2 FNYEAQ come from the germline V gene. This CDR3 is 15 amino acids long. After removal of 5 bases from V and 5 bases from J, the junction contained 8 bases not matched to a gene. The CDR3 DNA reads as TGTGCCAGCAGCCCCAGACAGGGGGCCATATATGGCTACACCTTC. Protein sequence: CASSPRQGAIYGYTF. The full variable domain, with the rest looked up from reference TRBV7-6 and TRBJ1-2, is GAGVSQSPRYKVTKRGQDVALRCDPISGHVSLYWYRQALGQGPEFLTYFNYEAQQDKSGLPNDRFSAERPEGSISTLTIQRTEQRDSAMYRCASSPRQGAIYGYTFGSGTRLTVV.

V gene TRBV4-3 combines with J gene TRBJ1-2, with D hard to call. The CDR3 is made up of 16 amino acids. V was trimmed by 0 bases and J by 2 bases, leaving 13 bases between them. In germline, CDR1 is LGHNA, CDR2 YSLEER. Here the CDR3 reads CASSQEVAAGNYGYTF. The CDR3 DNA is TGCGCCAGCAGCCAAGAAGTCGCGGCCGGCAACTATGGCTACACCTTC.

This chain uses TRBV29-1 with TRBJ2-5, with a weak D call TRBD1 (5 bases). Per the germline V gene, CDR1 is SQVTM and CDR2 is ANQGSEA. V was clipped by 6 bases and J by 0 bases, with 14 bases between them. The CDR3 extends over 14 amino acids. CDR3 nucleotides: TGCAGCGTCAAGAGACAGCACCACCAAGAGACCCAGTACTTC. It encodes CSVKRQHHQETQYF.

This rearrangement joins TRBV20-1 to TRBJ2-1, with D possibly matching TRBD2 (7 bases). The V gene lost 0 bases and the J gene lost 3 bases, with 15 bases spanning the gap. The CDR3 covers 16 residues. The V gene's germline CDR1 is DFQATT and CDR2 SNEGSKA (reference sequence). The CDR3 nucleotides read TGCAGTGCTAGAGAGGGGGGGGACATTATCTACAATGAGCAGTTCTTC. Protein sequence: CSAREGGDIIYNEQFF.

V usage is TRBV5-6 and J usage is TRBJ2-5, with 8 nucleotides matching TRBD2. The trim removed 3 bases at V and 4 bases at J, leaving 8 bases unmatched. Germline CDR1 reads SGHDT; CDR2 reads YYEEEE. CDR3 length: 15 residues. CDR3 coding DNA: TGTGCCAGCAGCTCCGGACTAGCATATAGAGAGACCCAGTACTTC. This gives the protein CASSSGLAYRETQYF.

The chain recombines TRBV7-2 with TRBJ1-5; D perhaps matches TRBD1 (5 bases). Germline V gene data show CDR1 as SGHTA and CDR2 as FQGNSA. The CDR3 totals 13 residues. Trimming removed 5 bases at V and 7 bases at J, with 12 bases between. CDR3 amino acids: CASSLGAEQPQHF. DNA for the CDR3: TGTGCCAGCAGCCTCGGGGCTGAGCAGCCCCAGCATTTT. The variable domain in full, completed from reference TRBV7-2 and TRBJ1-5, reads GAGVSQSPSNKVTEKGKDVELRCDPISGHTALYWYRQSLGQGLEFLIYFQGNSAPDKSGLPSDRFSAERTGGSVSTLTIQRTQQEDSAVYLCASSLGAEQPQHFGDGTRLSIL.

The J gene is TRBJ1-2, the V gene TRBV5-1; TRBD1 might be the D (6 bases). CDR1 and CDR2 from the germline V gene are SGHRS and YFSETQ. Between the trimmed V and J ends, which lost 1 base and 0 bases, there was a span of 16 bases. The CDR3 sequence is 17 residues long. CDR3 DNA: TGCGCCAGCAGCTTGTGGGACATCCAATTTGCTAACTATGGCTACACCTTC. Protein product: CASSLWDIQFANYGYTF.

The chain carries TRBV24-1 and TRBJ1-2; no definite D call. The CDR3 is 16 amino acids. Germline V lookup: CDR1 KGHDR, CDR2 SFDVKD. Trimming stripped 4 bases from V and 4 bases from J, with 18 bases between. The CDR3 protein is CATSDPTVGLSYGYTF. For the CDR3, the DNA is TGTGCCACCAGTGACCCCACAGTGGGCCTTAGCTATGGCTACACCTTC.